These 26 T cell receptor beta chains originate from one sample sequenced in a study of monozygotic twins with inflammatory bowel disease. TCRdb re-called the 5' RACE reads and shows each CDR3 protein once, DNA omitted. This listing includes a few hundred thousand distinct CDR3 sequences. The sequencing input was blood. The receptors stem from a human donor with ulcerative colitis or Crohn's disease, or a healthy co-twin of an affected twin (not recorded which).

The CDR3 loop reads CASRPGLAGAYEQYF. The V and J genes are TRBV3-1 and TRBJ2-7; TCRdb reports TRBD2, a call that lacks DNA to check it against. The CDR3 consists of 15 residues. Germline lookup yields CDR1 LGHDT and CDR2 YNNKEL (reference sequence).

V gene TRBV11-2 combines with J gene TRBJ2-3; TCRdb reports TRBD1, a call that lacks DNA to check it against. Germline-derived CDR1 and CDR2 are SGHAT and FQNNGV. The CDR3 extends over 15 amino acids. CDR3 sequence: CASSLRGPSTDTQYF.

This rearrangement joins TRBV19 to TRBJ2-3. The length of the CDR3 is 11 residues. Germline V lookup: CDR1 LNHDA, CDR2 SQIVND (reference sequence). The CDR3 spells CASSIEDTQYF.

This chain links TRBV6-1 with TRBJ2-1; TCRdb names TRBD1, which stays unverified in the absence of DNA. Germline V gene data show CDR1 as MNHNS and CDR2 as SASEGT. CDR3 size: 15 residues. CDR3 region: CASTPKTGTNNEQFF.

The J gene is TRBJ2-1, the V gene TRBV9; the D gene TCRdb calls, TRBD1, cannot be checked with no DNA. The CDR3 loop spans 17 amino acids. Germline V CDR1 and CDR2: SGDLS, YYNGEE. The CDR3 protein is CASSVEIDTGVYNEQFF.

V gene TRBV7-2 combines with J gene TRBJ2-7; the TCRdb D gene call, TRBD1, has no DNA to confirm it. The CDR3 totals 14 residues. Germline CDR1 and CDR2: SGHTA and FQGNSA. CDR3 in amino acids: CASSPLGALEEQYF.

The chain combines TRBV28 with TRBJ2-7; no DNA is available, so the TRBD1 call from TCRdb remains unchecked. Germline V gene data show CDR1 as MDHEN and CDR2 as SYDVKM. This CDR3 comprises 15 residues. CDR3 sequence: CASSPFRTFPYEQYF.

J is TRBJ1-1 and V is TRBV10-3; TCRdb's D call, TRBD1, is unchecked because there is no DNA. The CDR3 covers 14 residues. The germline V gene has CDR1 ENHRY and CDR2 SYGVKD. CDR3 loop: CAISGTGRDTEAFF.

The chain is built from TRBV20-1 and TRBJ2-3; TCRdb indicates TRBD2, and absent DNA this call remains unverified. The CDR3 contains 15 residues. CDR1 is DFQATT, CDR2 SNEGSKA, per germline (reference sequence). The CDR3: CSARGVAGHTDTQYF.

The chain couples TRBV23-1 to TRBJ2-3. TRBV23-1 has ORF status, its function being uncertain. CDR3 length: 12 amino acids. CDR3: CASSQSGDTQYF.

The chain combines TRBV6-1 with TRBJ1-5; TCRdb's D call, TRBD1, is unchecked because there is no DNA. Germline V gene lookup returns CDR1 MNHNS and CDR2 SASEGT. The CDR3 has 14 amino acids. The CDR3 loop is CASHRGNSNQPQHF.

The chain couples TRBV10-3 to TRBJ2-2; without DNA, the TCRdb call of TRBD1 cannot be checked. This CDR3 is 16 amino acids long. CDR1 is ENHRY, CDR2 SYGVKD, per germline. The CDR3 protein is CAISWAGTGNTGELFF.

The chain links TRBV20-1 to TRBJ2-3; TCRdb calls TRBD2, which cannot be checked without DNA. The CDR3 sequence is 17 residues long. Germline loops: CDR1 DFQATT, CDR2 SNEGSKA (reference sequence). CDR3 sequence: CSAREPTFAGATDTQYF.

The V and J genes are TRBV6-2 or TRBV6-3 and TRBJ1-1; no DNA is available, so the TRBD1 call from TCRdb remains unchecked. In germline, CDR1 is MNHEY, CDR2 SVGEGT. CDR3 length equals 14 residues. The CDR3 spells CASKRDPANTEAFF.

Here the CDR3 reads CASSLWETEAFF. The V and J genes are TRBV12-3 or TRBV12-4 and TRBJ1-1. This CDR3 contains 12 residues.

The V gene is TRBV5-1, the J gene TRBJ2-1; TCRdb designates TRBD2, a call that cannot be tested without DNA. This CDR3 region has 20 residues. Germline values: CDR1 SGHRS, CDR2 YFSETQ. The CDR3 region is CASSSRLAGGPNLSDNEQFF.

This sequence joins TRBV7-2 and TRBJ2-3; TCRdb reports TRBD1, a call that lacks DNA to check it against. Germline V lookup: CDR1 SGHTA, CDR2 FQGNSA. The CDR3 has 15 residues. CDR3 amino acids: CASSFGELTQGTQYF.

The CDR3 sequence: CASSSQGGYQSPLHF. The rearrangement uses TRBV12-3 or TRBV12-4 and TRBJ1-6; checking the TCRdb D call of TRBD1 is not possible without DNA. This CDR3 contains 15 residues.

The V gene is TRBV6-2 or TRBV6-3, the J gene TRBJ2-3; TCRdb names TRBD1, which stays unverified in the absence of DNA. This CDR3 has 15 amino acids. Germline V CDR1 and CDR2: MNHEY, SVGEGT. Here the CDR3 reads CASSQQGGWTDTQYF.

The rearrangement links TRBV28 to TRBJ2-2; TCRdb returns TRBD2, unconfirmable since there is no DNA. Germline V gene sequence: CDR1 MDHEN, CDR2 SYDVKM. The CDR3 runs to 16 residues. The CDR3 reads CVSSLVAGPGTGELFF.

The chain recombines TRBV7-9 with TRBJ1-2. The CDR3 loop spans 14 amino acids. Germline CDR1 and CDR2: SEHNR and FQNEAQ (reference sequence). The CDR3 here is CASSLGNSNYGYTF.

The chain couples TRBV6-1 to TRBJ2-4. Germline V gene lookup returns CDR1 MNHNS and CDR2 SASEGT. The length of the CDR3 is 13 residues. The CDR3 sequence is CASSEDETSPEYF.

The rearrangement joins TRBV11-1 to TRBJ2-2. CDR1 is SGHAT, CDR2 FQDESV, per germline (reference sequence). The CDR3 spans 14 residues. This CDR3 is CASSSTANTGELFF.

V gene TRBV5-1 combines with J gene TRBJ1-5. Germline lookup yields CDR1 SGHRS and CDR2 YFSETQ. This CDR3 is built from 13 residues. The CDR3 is CASSLSRDQPQHF.

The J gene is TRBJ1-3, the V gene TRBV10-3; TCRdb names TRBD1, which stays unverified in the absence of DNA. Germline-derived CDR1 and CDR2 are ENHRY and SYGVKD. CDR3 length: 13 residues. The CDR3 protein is CAISRDSGNTIYF.

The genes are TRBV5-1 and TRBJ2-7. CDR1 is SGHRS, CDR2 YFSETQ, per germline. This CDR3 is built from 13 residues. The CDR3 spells CASSLEPRHEQYF.